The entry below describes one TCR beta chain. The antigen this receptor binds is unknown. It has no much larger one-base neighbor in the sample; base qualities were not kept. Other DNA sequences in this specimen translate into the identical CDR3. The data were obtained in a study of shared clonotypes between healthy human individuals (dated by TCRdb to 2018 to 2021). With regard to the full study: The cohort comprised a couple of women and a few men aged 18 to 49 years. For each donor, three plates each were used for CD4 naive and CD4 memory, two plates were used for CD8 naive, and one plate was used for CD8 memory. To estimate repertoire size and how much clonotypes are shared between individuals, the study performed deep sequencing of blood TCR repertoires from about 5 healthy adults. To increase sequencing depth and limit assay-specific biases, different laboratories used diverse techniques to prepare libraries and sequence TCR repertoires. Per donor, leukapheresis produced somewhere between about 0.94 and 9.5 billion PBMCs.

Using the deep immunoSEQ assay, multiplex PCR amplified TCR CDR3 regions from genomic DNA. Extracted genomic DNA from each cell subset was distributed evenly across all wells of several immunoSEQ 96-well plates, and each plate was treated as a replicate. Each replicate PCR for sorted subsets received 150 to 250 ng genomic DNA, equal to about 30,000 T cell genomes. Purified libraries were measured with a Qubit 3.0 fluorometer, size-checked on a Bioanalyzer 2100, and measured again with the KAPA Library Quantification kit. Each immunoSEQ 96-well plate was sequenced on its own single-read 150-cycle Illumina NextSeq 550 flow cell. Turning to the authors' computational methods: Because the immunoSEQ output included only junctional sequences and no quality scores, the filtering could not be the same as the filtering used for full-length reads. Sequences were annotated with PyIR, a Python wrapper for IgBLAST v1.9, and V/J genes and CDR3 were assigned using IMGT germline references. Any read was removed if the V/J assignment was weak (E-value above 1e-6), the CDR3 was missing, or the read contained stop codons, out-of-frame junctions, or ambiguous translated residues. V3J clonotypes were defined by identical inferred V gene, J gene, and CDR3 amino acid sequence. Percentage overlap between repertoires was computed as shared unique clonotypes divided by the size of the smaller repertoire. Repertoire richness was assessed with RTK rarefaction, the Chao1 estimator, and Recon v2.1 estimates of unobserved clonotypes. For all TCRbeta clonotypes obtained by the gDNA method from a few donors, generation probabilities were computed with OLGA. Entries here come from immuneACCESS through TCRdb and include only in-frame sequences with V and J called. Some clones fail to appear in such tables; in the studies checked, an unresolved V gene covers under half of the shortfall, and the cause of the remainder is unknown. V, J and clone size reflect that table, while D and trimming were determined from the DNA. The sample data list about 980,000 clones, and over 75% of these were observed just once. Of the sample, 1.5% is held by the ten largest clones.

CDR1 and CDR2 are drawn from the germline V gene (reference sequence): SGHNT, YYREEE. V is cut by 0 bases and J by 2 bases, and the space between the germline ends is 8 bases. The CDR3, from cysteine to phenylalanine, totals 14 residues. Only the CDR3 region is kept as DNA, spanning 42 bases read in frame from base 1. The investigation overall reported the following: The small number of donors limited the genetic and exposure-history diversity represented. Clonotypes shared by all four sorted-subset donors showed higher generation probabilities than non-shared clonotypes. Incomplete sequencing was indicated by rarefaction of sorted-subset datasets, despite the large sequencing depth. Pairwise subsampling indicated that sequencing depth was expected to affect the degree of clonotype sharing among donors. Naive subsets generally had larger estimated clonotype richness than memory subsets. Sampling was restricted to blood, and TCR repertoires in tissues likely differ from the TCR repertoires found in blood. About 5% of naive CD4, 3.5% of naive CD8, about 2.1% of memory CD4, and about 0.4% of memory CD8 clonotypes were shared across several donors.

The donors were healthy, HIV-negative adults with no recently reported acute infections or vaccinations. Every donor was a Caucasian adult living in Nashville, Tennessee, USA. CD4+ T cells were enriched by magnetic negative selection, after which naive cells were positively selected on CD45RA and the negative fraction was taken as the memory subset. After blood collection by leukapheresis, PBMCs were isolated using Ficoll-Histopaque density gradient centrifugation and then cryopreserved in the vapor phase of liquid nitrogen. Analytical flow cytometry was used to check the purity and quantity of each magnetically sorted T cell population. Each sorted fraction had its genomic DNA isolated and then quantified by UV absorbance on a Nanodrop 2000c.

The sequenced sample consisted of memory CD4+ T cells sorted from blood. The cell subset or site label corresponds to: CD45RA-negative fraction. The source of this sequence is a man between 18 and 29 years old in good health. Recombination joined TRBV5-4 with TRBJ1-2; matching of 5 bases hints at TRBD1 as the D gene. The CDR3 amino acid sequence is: CASSLAGQNYGYTF. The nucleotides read TGTGCCAGCAGCTTGGCGGGGCAGAACTATGGCTACACCTTC.